This T cell receptor beta chain was sequenced during a study of neurological immune-mediated disorders. Study-level information: Of some 34 multiple sclerosis patients, roughly 30 were relapsing-remitting and 3 secondary progressive. Findings and limits, study-wide: TCR-beta repertoires seemed private in all groups, with no expanded CDR3 amino acid sequences shared. Association of the multiple sclerosis repertoire cluster with clinical or MRI features was not observed for any feature.

J lost 5 bases, V lost 1 base, and 5 bases had no gene match. There are 15 residues in the CDR3. The V gene's germline CDR1 is LGHNA and CDR2 YSLEER. This clonotype was found many times. What it recognizes is unknown. A single run covered 15-18 subjects with over 190 million TCR-beta sequences. TCRdb re-derived calls from the 5' RACE reads in MiXCR, one entry per CDR3 protein. Of about 60,000 distinct CDR3 sequences listed, around 3.4% are singletons. The rearrangement links TRBV4-3 to TRBJ2-3; the match to TRBD2 covers 8 bases. The clonotype comes from a woman aged 55-69 years with multiple sclerosis. The sequenced sample consisted of PBMCs. The CDR3 bases are TGCGCCAGCAGCCAAGTACGGGGGGGCCAAGATACGCAGTATTTT. This gives the protein CASSQVRGGQDTQYF.